This record concerns one T cell receptor beta chain sequence. Its matching antigen is unknown. The repertoire was sequenced with immunoSEQ multiplex PCR; TCRdb's copy has only in-frame clones and lacks some. The sample has 110,000 to 150,000 clones; about nine tenths are singletons. These data are taken from a study of CD4+ T cells in melanoma. Study-wide points: Reportedly, melanoma neoantigen-specific CD4+ T cells showed varied differentiation states. A reported correlation linked neoantigen-specific CD4+ T cells to CD8+, macrophage and B cell function.

The CDR3 contains 16 residues. V lost 4 bases to trimming and J lost 4 bases, with 19 bases between them. Germline assignment: CDR1 SGHNT and CDR2 YYREEE (reference sequence). The receptor was derived from a human donor with melanoma. J is TRBJ2-3 and V is TRBV5-4, with a weak D call TRBD2 (7 bases). The CDR3 nucleotides are TGTGCCAGCAGCCCCGAGGTCGGCGGGGGCGCAGATACGCAGTATTTT. Amino acid sequence: CASSPEVGGGADTQYF.